This T cell receptor beta chain was recovered during a study of identical twins. TCRdb re-called the 5' RACE reads through MiXCR, storing one row per CDR3 protein. Of under 800,000 distinct CDR3 sequences detected, approximately 22% appear once; the ten largest clones hold approximately 4.5%. V was shortened by 3 bases and J by 10 bases, with 13 bases between the two germline ends. There are 13 residues in the CDR3. The sample holds a few counts of this clonotype. The sample was also reused in another study, on T cells expressing NK-cell markers.

Sequencing used PBMCs. The sequence derives from a woman younger than 30 in good health. The chain employs TRBV12-3 or TRBV12-4 and TRBJ2-1; D unresolved. The CDR3 coding sequence is TGTGCCAGCAGTTTTACGGAGCGCAGGGAGCAGTTCTTC. This translates into CASSFTERREQFF.